This T cell receptor (beta chain) comes out of a study of technical replicates of blood from a handful of donors. TCRdb keeps only in-frame clones here, not all; method: immunoSEQ multiplex PCR. The sample shows roughly 76,000 clones, roughly 85% of them seen only once. The V end lost 5 bases, the J end lost 11 bases, and 18 bases lay between the germline ends. Germline assignment: CDR1 SGHVS and CDR2 FQNEAQ. The CDR3 consists of 13 residues. Material for sequencing was PBMCs. The chain joins TRBV7-8 to TRBJ1-1; no clear D. The source is a human donor in good health. Some clones in this sample may be carry-over from other donors' samples. The CDR3 coding sequence is TGTGCCAGCAGCCAGCCGGGTGTGGGTTCGGCTTTCTTT. It is translated as CASSQPGVGSAFF. The full variable domain, rest sourced from reference TRBV7-8 and TRBJ1-1, is GAGVSQSPRYKVAKRGQDVALRCDPISGHVSLFWYQQALGQGPEFLTYFQNEAQLDKSGLPSDRFFAERPEGSVSTLKIQRTQQEDSAVYLCASSQPGVGSAFFGQGTRLTVV.